Detailed here is one T cell receptor (beta chain). This entry is derived from a study of blood T cells in healthy people across ages. Per sample, no less than 5.5 micrograms of total RNA were extracted. This CDR3 region has 13 residues. Deletions cut 5 bases from V and 10 bases from J, with 17 bases between. Together with a sample-barcoded 5' primer, a J-beta primer mix was included in a second PCR lasting about 6 to 11 cycles. TCRdb redid the calling of the 5' RACE reads with MiXCR, one entry per CDR3 protein. The data show around 1,800,000 distinct CDR3 sequences, with around 40% seen just once and more than 20% held by the top ten.

Sequencing used blood. This chain uses TRBV12-3 or TRBV12-4 with TRBJ1-2; TRBD1 is a possible D gene (5 bases). The sequence was obtained from a human donor in good health. The CDR3 here is CASSQQERDDYTF. The DNA of the CDR3 is TGTGCCAGCAGTCAACAGGAGAGGGATGACTACACCTTC.